This TCR beta chain was profiled in a study of OX40 agonist ivuxolimab in advanced cancers. Across the study: Ivuxolimab was administered intravenously to patients at 0.01 to 10 mg/kg every 2 weeks.

Overall study results and limits: CD8+ T cells averaged more expanded clones than CD4+.

Trimming stripped 4 bases from V and 3 bases from J, with 22 bases between. Looked up from germline, CDR1 is SGHRS and CDR2 is YFSETQ. The CDR3 sequence is 17 residues long. The timepoints at which blood was sampled were baseline, cycle 4 day 1, and cycle 7 day 1. With respect to this clone: Its cognate antigen is unknown.

Method: immunoSEQ multiplex PCR; TCRdb's copy keeps in-frame clones and lacks some. The data contain around 58,000 clones, 75% to 90% of them singletons. The chain employs TRBV5-1 and TRBJ1-1, with a tentative D call TRBD1 (6 bases). The sequencing here drew on CD4+ or CD8+ T cells sorted from blood, taken in a trial of the OX40 agonist ivuxolimab. This sequence was found in an adult with an advanced solid tumor such as melanoma, head and neck, liver or kidney cancer. CDR3 residues: CASSPRGLGGSHTEAFF. The DNA of the CDR3 is TGCGCCAGCAGCCCGCGCGGGTTGGGGGGCTCACACACTGAAGCTTTCTTT. Full variable domain (missing parts from reference TRBV5-1 and TRBJ1-1): KAGVTQTPRYLIKTRGQQVTLSCSPISGHRSVSWYQQTPGQGLQFLFEYFSETQRNKGNFPGRFSGRQFSNSRSEMNVSTLELGDSALYLCASSPRGLGGSHTEAFFGQGTRLTVV.